Listed below are T cell receptor beta chains from one sample, sequenced in a study of blood T cells in healthy people across ages. One entry per CDR3 protein results from TCRdb running MiXCR on the 5' RACE reads. The sample yields some 800,000 distinct CDR3 sequences, under 45% seen once. The sequencing sample was made of blood. Receptors were obtained from a man aged 55-75 years in good health. CDR3s include the opening cysteine and the closing phenylalanine or tryptophan. A D gene is named only where the DNA matches it firmly. Rows may omit the clone size; those that give it use once, few, many or a size class.

d_gene	v_gene	abundance	j_gene	CDR3aa	CDR3nt
TRBD1	TRBV2	.	TRBJ1-1	CASVQGEAFF	TGTGCCAGCGTACAGGGGGAAGCTTTCTTT
TRBD2	TRBV3-1	.	TRBJ2-5	CASSQDVASGGQETQYF	TGTGCCAGCAGCCAAGATGTGGCTAGCGGGGGACAAGAGACCCAGTACTTC
TRBD1	TRBV3-1	.	TRBJ1-4	CASSQSGTENEKLFF	TGTGCCAGCAGCCAATCAGGGACAGAGAATGAAAAACTGTTTTTT
.	TRBV7-2	few	TRBJ1-5	CASSSQGNQPQHF	TGTGCCAGCAGTTCCCAGGGCAATCAGCCCCAGCATTTT
.	TRBV3-1	.	TRBJ2-7	CASSPQKRVNEQYF	TGTGCCAGCAGCCCTCAAAAGCGGGTAAACGAGCAGTACTTC
TRBD1	TRBV20-1	.	TRBJ1-1	CSARVQVRQGLTEAFF	TGCAGTGCTAGAGTTCAGGTTAGACAGGGGTTGACTGAAGCTTTCTTT
TRBD2	TRBV4-1	.	TRBJ2-1	CASSHVSGGSSYNEQFF	TGCGCCAGCAGCCATGTCTCTGGCGGGAGCTCCTACAATGAGCAGTTCTTC
TRBD2	TRBV20-1	.	TRBJ2-5	CSARDSLAGRKETQYF	TGCAGTGCTAGAGATTCACTAGCGGGAAGAAAAGAGACCCAGTACTTC
.	TRBV27	many	TRBJ1-2	CASRAWIGGYTF	TGTGCCAGCAGGGCATGGATAGGTGGCTACACCTTC
.	TRBV3-1	once	TRBJ1-2	CASSQDPAYGYTF	TGTGCCAGCAGCCAAGATCCAGCCTATGGCTACACCTTC
.	TRBV27	many	TRBJ2-3	CASSLGQVKDTQYF	TGTGCCAGCAGTTTAGGTCAGGTTAAAGATACGCAGTATTTT
.	TRBV12-3/TRBV12-4	.	TRBJ2-2	CASSFKVSGELFF	TGTGCCAGCAGTTTCAAAGTCTCGGGGGAGCTGTTTTTT
.	TRBV24-1	many	TRBJ2-1	CATSDFSRNEQFF	TGTGCCACCAGTGATTTCTCGCGTAATGAGCAGTTCTTC
TRBD2	TRBV18	few	TRBJ2-1	CASSTRTGGNEQFF	TGTGCCAGCTCAACCCGGACGGGGGGCAATGAGCAGTTCTTC
.	TRBV6-5	.	TRBJ2-6	CASSSRTAGHSGANVLTF	TGTGCCAGCAGTTCCCGGACAGCGGGCCACTCTGGGGCCAACGTCCTGACTTTC
.	TRBV7-8	once	TRBJ2-6	CASSPRSGHGANVLTF	TGTGCCAGCAGCCCCAGGTCCGGGCATGGGGCCAACGTCCTGACTTTC
.	TRBV7-2	few	TRBJ2-5	CASSAGTHLGGAQYF	TGTGCCAGCAGCGCCGGGACTCACCTGGGAGGAGCCCAGTACTTC
.	TRBV7-8	few	TRBJ2-3	CASSFSNREGFVYTQYF	TGTGCCAGCAGCTTTTCAAACAGGGAGGGATTCGTCTATACGCAGTATTTT
TRBD1	TRBV30	.	TRBJ2-1	CAWKGQGGNEQFF	TGTGCCTGGAAGGGACAGGGTGGCAATGAGCAGTTCTTC
.	TRBV5-1	.	TRBJ1-1	CASSLGAGPNTEAFF	TGCGCCAGCAGCTTGGGGGCAGGGCCGAACACTGAAGCTTTCTTT
.	TRBV12-3/TRBV12-4	few	TRBJ2-7	CASSSGTPPIEQYF	TGTGCCAGCAGTTCCGGGACCCCTCCTATCGAGCAGTACTTC
TRBD2	TRBV6-6	.	TRBJ2-3	CASSYPQVAGGLDTQYF	TGTGCCAGCAGTTACCCTCAGGTCGCGGGGGGTCTAGATACGCAGTATTTT
TRBD1	TRBV6-2/TRBV6-3	.	TRBJ2-7	CASSSFLNRGGYEQYF	TGTGCCAGCAGTTCCTTCCTCAACAGGGGTGGGTACGAGCAGTACTTC
.	TRBV5-1	.	TRBJ1-1	CASSLAEAGRVSSTEAFF	TGCGCCAGCAGCTTGGCCGAGGCAGGGCGAGTTAGTAGCACTGAAGCTTTCTTT
.	TRBV20-1	.	TRBJ2-1	CSATNPERSYNEQFF	TGCAGTGCTACCAACCCTGAGAGGTCCTACAATGAGCAGTTCTTC
.	TRBV28	.	TRBJ1-4	CASTSDPNYLNEKLFF	TGTGCCAGCACCTCAGACCCAAACTACCTCAATGAAAAACTGTTTTTT
TRBD2	TRBV7-9	.	TRBJ2-7	CASSQTSGGPNPYEQYF	TGTGCCAGCAGCCAGACTAGCGGGGGGCCTAACCCCTACGAGCAGTACTTC
TRBD2	TRBV5-1	many	TRBJ2-7	CASSQSSGGNYEQYF	TGCGCCAGCAGCCAAAGTAGCGGGGGGAACTACGAGCAGTACTTC